Below, one TCR beta chain is given with its context. This entry comes from a study of technical replicates of blood from a few donors. Profiled with immunoSEQ multiplex PCR; TCRdb holds only in-frame clones, not every one. The sample includes approximately 15,000 clones, around 81% seen only once; the top ten take around a tenth. CDR1 SGHKS and CDR2 YYEKEE come from the germline V gene (reference sequence). CDR3 length equals 16 residues. V was pared by 1 base and J by 4 bases, with 12 bases between. Material: PBMCs. The chain links TRBV5-5 to TRBJ2-6; no reliable D call. The receptor was isolated from a human donor in good health. The CDR3 nucleotides are TGTGCCAGCAGCTTGTATTGGGTAGCAGGGGCCAACGTCCTGACTTTC. Its translation is CASSLYWVAGANVLTF.